This T cell receptor beta chain was captured in a study of neurological immune-mediated disorders (dated by TCRdb to about 2019). Turning to the overall study: Of the roughly 34 multiple sclerosis patients, some 31 had relapsing-remitting MS and 3 had secondary progressive MS. The cohort included approximately 70 subjects: approximately 14 with HAM/TSP, about 34 with multiple sclerosis, and around 20 healthy controls. Longitudinal samples, technical triplicates and paired sorted CD4+ and CD8+ T-cell subsets, alongside PBMC samples, were included among the roughly 97 TCR-beta libraries. Peripheral blood TCR-beta repertoires from patients with HTLV-I-associated myelopathy (HAM/TSP), patients with multiple sclerosis, and healthy controls were compared in the study using UMI-based sequencing.

cDNA synthesis used template-switch 5'RACE with a primer carrying a 10-nucleotide random unique molecular identifier tagging each TCR transcript. Each sequencing run produced over 160 million TCR-beta sequences covering 15-18 subjects. Total RNA was extracted with the RNeasy kit. The KAPA Real-time Library Amplification kit was used to amplify TCR-beta VDJ regions with primers for the TCR constant region and the 5'RACE anchor. A first PCR added sample indexes and Illumina adaptors, after which a second PCR increased the library yield. After Ampure bead purification, the TCR product of roughly 650 bp was size-selected on a 2% E-gel SizeSelection system. Before pooling, libraries had their quality checked on a Bioanalyzer, their concentration measured with Qubit, and their quantity determined with the Kapa Library Quantification kit. Paired-end 2 x 150 bp sequencing of the libraries was performed on an Illumina HiSeq 2500. To increase sequence diversity, roughly 24-31% phiX was spiked into each library pool. The authors' analysis ran thus. Quality-filtered reads were processed with the UMI-based MiGEC pipeline, which removed over 85% of raw TCR sequences during error correction. VDJ genes were aligned to IMGT germline references, and clonotypes were defined by unique CDR3 amino acid sequence plus V-J genes. Clonal expansion, Shannon diversity and CDR3 relatedness (CalcPairwiseDistances, ClusterSamples) were evaluated with VDJtools, and phylogenetic trees were built with CLCbio workbench. A clone was classed as expanded if it had 8 or more unique UMIs, a cutoff based on coefficient-of-variation modelling across technical triplicates. TCRdb applied fastp at Q25 and MiXCR to the public reads, then kept only in-frame beta chains. When rows share a CDR3 protein, they turn into one entry using the most common DNA and genes. These V and J calls rely on TCRdb rather than the paper's analysis. For this sample the table gives some 65,000 distinct CDR3 sequences, of which under 5% were detected only once. The top ten clonotypes cover about 2.6% of the sample.

Summary of the overall study and its limitations: No association of the MS cluster with clinical or MRI features was observed, and the need for larger cohorts was stated by the authors. The highest TCR clonal expansion was observed in HAM/TSP patients, whereas the lowest was observed in MS patients, even when compared with healthy controls. No identical CDR3 amino acid sequences were found to be shared among expanded clones across subjects, suggesting that TCR-beta repertoires were private in all groups. Repertoires from 18 of 34 MS patients were grouped by phylogenetic analysis into a cluster of related CDR3 sequences, suggesting a possible repertoire-level signature.

This clonotype was counted many times. It has no known antigen specificity. The record has no base qualities; no much larger clone is one base away. For unsorted PBMC libraries, 2 million PBMCs were used after storage in RNAlater at -80 degrees C until RNA extraction. Multiple sclerosis patients were enrolled in a US clinical protocol under which disease progression was evaluated by magnetic resonance imaging. Peripheral blood was subjected to Ficoll-Hypaque density gradient centrifugation to isolate PBMCs, which were then cryopreserved in liquid nitrogen. Reading the germline V gene gives CDR1 KGHDR and CDR2 SFDVKD. From its cysteine to its phenylalanine, the CDR3 spans 13 amino acids. Just CDR3 DNA is preserved here, 39 bases in frame from base 1. At the junction V is shortened by 4 bases and J by 0 bases, with 5 bases in between.

The material sequenced was PBMCs. The chain is made from TRBV24-1 and TRBJ2-5; the D gene is not confidently resolved. This TCR derives from a man in his fifties with multiple sclerosis. In nucleotides, the sequence is TGTGCCACCAGTGACGGGTACCAAGAGACCCAGTACTTC. This sequence encodes CATSDGYQETQYF.